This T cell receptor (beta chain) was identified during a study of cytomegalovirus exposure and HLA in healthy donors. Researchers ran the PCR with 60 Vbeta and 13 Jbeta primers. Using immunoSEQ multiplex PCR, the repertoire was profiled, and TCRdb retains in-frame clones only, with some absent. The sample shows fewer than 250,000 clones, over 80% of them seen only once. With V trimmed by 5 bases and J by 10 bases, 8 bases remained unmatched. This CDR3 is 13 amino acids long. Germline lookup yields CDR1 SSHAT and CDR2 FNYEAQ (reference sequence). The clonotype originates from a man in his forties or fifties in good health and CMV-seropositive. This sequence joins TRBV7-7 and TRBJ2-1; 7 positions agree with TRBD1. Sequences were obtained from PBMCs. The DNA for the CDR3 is TGTGCCAGCAGCGTGGGCTCCAGGGGGGAGCAGTTCTTC. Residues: CASSVGSRGEQFF.